The 17 T cell receptor beta chains below come from one sample, sequenced in a study of PD-1 blockade in classical Hodgkin lymphoma (dated by TCRdb to about 2020). Library preparation was by the immunoSEQ multiplex PCR assay. TCRdb took over this immuneACCESS table, retaining in-frame rearrangements with V and J assigned. Such tables are incomplete; in checked studies, under half of the missing clones stem from an unresolved V gene, and the remainder is unexplained. The sample table contains tens of thousands of clones; only one count was recorded for roughly 84% of them. The top ten clones comprise approximately 2% of the sample. The time point label on this specimen signifies: cycle 1 day 1 (C1D1), immediately before nivolumab initiation. Every trial patient had relapsed after autologous stem cell transplantation, and cohorts A, B and C differed in prior brentuximab vedotin exposure. CD4+ T cells were purified from thawed PBMCs by magnetic negative selection with a Miltenyi CD4+ T cell isolation kit.

This specimen consisted of CD4+ T cells from blood, obtained at baseline. These receptors all come from a human donor with classical Hodgkin lymphoma.

The V and J genes are TRBV10-3 and TRBJ1-1; D ambiguous. Deletions cut 4 bases from V and 6 bases from J, with 9 bases between. The CDR3 has 12 residues. Per the germline V gene, CDR1 is ENHRY and CDR2 is SYGVKD. The CDR3 protein is CAISVGQPEAFF. The CDR3 DNA follows: TGTGCCATCAGTGTCGGCCAACCTGAAGCTTTCTTT.

The V gene is TRBV6-6, the J gene TRBJ1-3, with D possibly being TRBD1 (5 bases). Germline V lookup: CDR1 MNHNY, CDR2 SVGAGI (reference sequence). V gave up 8 bases and J gave up 0 bases, with 11 bases separating them. The CDR3 runs 14 residues. The CDR3 DNA is TGTGCCAGCGGCGGGACTCTCTCTGGAAACACCATATATTTT. Amino acid sequence: CASGGTLSGNTIYF.

The chain carries TRBV5-1 and TRBJ2-5, with a tentative D call TRBD1 (6 bases). Germline V lookup: CDR1 SGHRS, CDR2 YFSETQ. This CDR3 has 15 residues. Trimming took 0 bases from V and 4 from J, leaving 13 bases between them. The DNA of the CDR3 is TGCGCCAGCAGCTTGGTGGGTACAGGGCCAGAGACCCAGTACTTC. This codes for CASSLVGTGPETQYF. The whole variable domain, filled in from reference TRBV5-1 and TRBJ2-5, reads KAGVTQTPRYLIKTRGQQVTLSCSPISGHRSVSWYQQTPGQGLQFLFEYFSETQRNKGNFPGRFSGRQFSNSRSEMNVSTLELGDSALYLCASSLVGTGPETQYFGPGTRLLVL.

Only one count was recorded for this clone. The genes are TRBV7-3 and TRBJ1-1, with D possibly being TRBD1 (5 bases). The CDR3 runs to 12 residues. The V gene's germline CDR1 is SGHTA and CDR2 FQGTGA. Trimming removed 4 bases from V and 12 bases from J, with 15 bases in between. The CDR3 spells CASSSPGEGPFF. For the CDR3, the DNA is TGTGCCAGCAGCTCCCCGGGGGAAGGGCCTTTCTTT.

The chain uses TRBV6-1 and TRBJ2-5, with a weak D call TRBD2 (5 bases). Germline V gene sequence: CDR1 MNHNS, CDR2 SASEGT. The CDR3 spans 14 residues. V was clipped by 10 bases and J by 5 bases, with 20 bases between them. The DNA for the CDR3 is TGTGCCATACTCGAGAGCGGCCCCGTCGAGACCCAGTACTTC. Translating gives CAILESGPVETQYF.

This clone was seen a single time. The chain joins TRBV6-5 to TRBJ2-7; D unresolved. The CDR3 runs 15 residues. The germline V and J ends were trimmed by 3 bases and 0 bases, with 12 bases remaining between them. Germline V gene sequence: CDR1 MNHEY, CDR2 SVGAGI. The CDR3 reads CASSYSSASSYEQYF. The CDR3 DNA sequence: TGTGCCAGCAGTTATTCCTCCGCGAGCTCCTACGAGCAGTACTTC.

The chain uses TRBV12-5 and TRBJ1-1; TRBD1 is a possible D gene (6 bases). CDR3 length: 13 residues. Trimming removed 3 bases from V and 7 bases from J, with 12 bases in between. CDR1 is LGHNT, CDR2 FRNRAP, per germline. The CDR3 is CASGFTGAIEAFF. The CDR3 bases are TGTGCTAGTGGTTTCACGGGGGCGATTGAAGCTTTCTTT.

The chain carries TRBV6-5 and TRBJ2-3, with D maybe TRBD1 (6 bases). The CDR3 runs to 13 residues. Germline V CDR1 and CDR2: MNHEY, SVGAGI. V dropped 11 bases and J dropped 6 bases, with 18 bases sitting between them. This CDR3 is CASRKGGSDTQYF. The CDR3 bases are TGTGCCTCACGGAAAGGGGGTTCCGATACGCAGTATTTT.

The chain uses TRBV7-3 and TRBJ2-1, with a weak D call TRBD1 (6 bases). The germline V gene has CDR1 SGHTA and CDR2 FQGTGA. The CDR3 covers 15 residues. Trimming removed 6 bases from V and 4 bases from J, with 16 bases in between. Here the CDR3 DNA reads TGTGCCAGCAGTGGTCGTCCCGGGACATACAATGAGCAGTTCTTC. Its translation: CASSGRPGTYNEQFF.

This clone has a single count. The rearrangement links TRBV10-1 to TRBJ1-2; a possible D gene is TRBD1 (6 bases). The germline CDR1 and CDR2 sequences are WNHNN and SYGVQD (reference sequence). Between the trimmed V and J ends, which lost 6 bases and 7 bases, there was a span of 18 bases. The CDR3 is 14 amino acids. CDR3 protein: CASRGGGATFGYTF. CDR3 coding DNA: TGCGCCAGCAGAGGGGGGGGTGCGACTTTTGGCTACACCTTC.

The rearrangement joins TRBV7-8 to TRBJ2-3; 12 bases fit TRBD2. Trimming removed 5 bases from V and 0 bases from J; junction bases left unmatched: 3. The length of the CDR3 is 16 residues. Germline lookup yields CDR1 SGHVS and CDR2 FQNEAQ. The CDR3 sequence is CASSKLAGGSTDTQYF. The DNA for the CDR3 is TGTGCCAGCAGCAAGCTAGCGGGGGGGAGCACAGATACGCAGTATTTT.

V gene TRBV27 combines with J gene TRBJ1-1, with D possibly matching TRBD1 (5 bases). The CDR3 is 17 residues long. V was cut by 4 bases and J by 2 bases, with 20 bases left in between. Per germline, CDR1 MNHEY and CDR2 SMNVEV (reference sequence). DNA for the CDR3: TGTGCCAGCAGTTCCCTTCTGAGTCGGGGCACCAACACTGAAGCTTTCTTT. Protein: CASSSLLSRGTNTEAFF.

The chain couples TRBV11-3 to TRBJ2-1; 11 nucleotides agree with TRBD2. Per germline, CDR1 SGHNT and CDR2 YENEEA. CDR3 length: 13 amino acids. Unmatched junction bases numbered 3, after V lost 8 bases and J lost 6 bases. The chain's CDR3 is CASGTSGFNEQFF. The CDR3 bases are TGTGCCAGCGGGACTAGCGGTTTCAATGAGCAGTTCTTC.

This chain links TRBV5-1 with TRBJ2-1; weak D call: TRBD1 (6 bases). Germline CDR1 and CDR2: SGHRS and YFSETQ. The CDR3 runs to 16 residues. Trimming removed 2 bases at V and 9 bases at J, with 21 bases between. In DNA, the CDR3 is TGCGCCAGCAGCTTAACAGGGTTTATCGCTATCGGTGAGCAGTTCTTC. Translated: CASSLTGFIAIGEQFF.

V and J are TRBV28 and TRBJ2-1; TRBD1 matches at 8 bases. The V and J ends lost 8 bases and 10 bases, in that order; junction bases with no gene match: 13. Germline CDR1 reads MDHEN; CDR2 reads SYDVKM. This CDR3 is built from 14 residues. The CDR3 DNA is TGTGCCAGCGAATCCGGACAGGGCAATTGGGAGCAGTTCTTC. Amino acid sequence: CASESGQGNWEQFF.

The chain recombines TRBV10-3 with TRBJ1-1; D is unresolved. Germline loops: CDR1 ENHRY, CDR2 SYGVKD. The CDR3 runs 12 residues. The ends were cut back, 6 bases at V and 8 bases at J, with 13 bases in the middle. The CDR3 loop reads CAIRGVFQEAFF. The CDR3 nucleotides read TGTGCCATCAGGGGAGTTTTTCAAGAAGCTTTCTTT.

This chain connects TRBV9 to TRBJ2-5, with D unclear. The CDR3 length is 12 residues. Deletions cut 2 bases from V and 3 bases from J, with 5 bases between. Germline loops: CDR1 SGDLS, CDR2 YYNGEE. The CDR3 DNA sequence: TGTGCCAGCAGCGTCAATGAAGAGACCCAGTACTTC. It is translated as CASSVNEETQYF.